This TCR beta chain was recorded in a study of OX40 agonist ivuxolimab in advanced cancers. Across the whole study: Dosing consisted of intravenous ivuxolimab at 0.01 to 10 mg/kg every 2 weeks. Notes on the study in general: Clonal expansion by week 6 occurred in CD4+ and CD8+ blood T cells (at 0.1 to 3.0 mg/kg).

In regard to this clone: The antigen remains undetermined.

Produced via immunoSEQ multiplex PCR; TCRdb's table is partial and in-frame only. The sample has 74,000 or so clones; roughly 90% are singletons. Sequencing used CD4+ or CD8+ T cells sorted from blood, obtained in a trial of the OX40 agonist ivuxolimab. The clonotype originates from an adult with an advanced solid tumor such as melanoma, head and neck, liver or kidney cancer.

CDR3 sequence: CASSFRDTTDTQYF. Written as DNA, the CDR3 is TGCGCCAGCAGCTTCCGGGACACCACAGATACGCAGTATTTT. V gene TRBV5-1 combines with J gene TRBJ2-3, with D possibly being TRBD1 (6 bases). CDR1 is SGHRS, CDR2 YFSETQ, per germline. CDR3 length: 14 residues. Trimming took 2 bases from V and 2 from J, leaving 9 bases between them.